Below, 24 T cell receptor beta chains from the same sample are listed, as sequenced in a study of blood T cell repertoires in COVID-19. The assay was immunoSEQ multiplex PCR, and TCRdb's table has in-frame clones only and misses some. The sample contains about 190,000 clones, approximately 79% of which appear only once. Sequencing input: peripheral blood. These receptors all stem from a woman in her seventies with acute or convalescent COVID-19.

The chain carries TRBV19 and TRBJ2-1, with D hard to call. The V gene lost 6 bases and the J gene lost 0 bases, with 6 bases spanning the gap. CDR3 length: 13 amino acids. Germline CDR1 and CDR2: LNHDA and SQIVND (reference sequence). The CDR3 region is CASSGYSYNEQFF. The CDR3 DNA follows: TGTGCCAGTAGCGGGTACTCCTACAATGAGCAGTTCTTC.

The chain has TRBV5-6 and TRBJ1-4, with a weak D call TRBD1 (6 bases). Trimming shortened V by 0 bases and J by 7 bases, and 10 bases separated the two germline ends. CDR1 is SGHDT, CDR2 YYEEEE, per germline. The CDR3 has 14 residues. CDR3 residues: CASSLAGAAEKLFF. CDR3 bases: TGTGCCAGCAGCTTGGCAGGGGCCGCTGAAAAACTGTTTTTT.

The CDR3, as DNA: TGTGCCAGCAGTTTACGGTTTAATGAAAAACTGTTTTTT. It encodes CASSLRFNEKLFF. The rearrangement joins TRBV27 to TRBJ1-4; the D is unclear. The CDR3 totals 13 residues. The ends were cut back, 2 bases at V and 4 bases at J, with 5 bases in the middle. Germline values: CDR1 MNHEY, CDR2 SMNVEV (reference sequence).

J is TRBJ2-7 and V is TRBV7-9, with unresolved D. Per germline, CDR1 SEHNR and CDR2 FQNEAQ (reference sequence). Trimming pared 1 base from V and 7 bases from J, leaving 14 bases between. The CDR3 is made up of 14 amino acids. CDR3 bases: TGTGCCAGCAGCTTAGGAGGATCAATTTGGGAGCAGTACTTC. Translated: CASSLGGSIWEQYF.

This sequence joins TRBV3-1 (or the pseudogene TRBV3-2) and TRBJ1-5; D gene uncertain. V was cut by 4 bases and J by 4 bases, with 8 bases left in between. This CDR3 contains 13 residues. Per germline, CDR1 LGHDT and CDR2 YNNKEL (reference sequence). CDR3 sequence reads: CASSLGDNQPQHF. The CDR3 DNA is TGTGCCAGCAGCCTGGGAGATAATCAGCCCCAGCATTTT.

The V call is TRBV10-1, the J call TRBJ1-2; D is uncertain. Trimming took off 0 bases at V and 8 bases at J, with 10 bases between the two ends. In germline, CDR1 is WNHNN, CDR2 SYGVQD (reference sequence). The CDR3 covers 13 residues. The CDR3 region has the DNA TGCGCCAGCAGTGAGTCCCCTACTTCGGGCTACACCTTC. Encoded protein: CASSESPTSGYTF.

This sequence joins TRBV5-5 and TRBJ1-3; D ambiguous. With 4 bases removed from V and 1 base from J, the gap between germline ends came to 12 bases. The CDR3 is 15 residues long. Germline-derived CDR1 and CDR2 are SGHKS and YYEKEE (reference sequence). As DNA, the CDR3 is TGTGCCAGCAGCCTGGGAGGCGAGTCTGGAAACACCATATATTTT. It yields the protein CASSLGGESGNTIYF.

The CDR3 spells CVAQGSGTGELFF. The CDR3 DNA reads TGCGTCGCACAGGGGTCAGGGACCGGGGAGCTGTTTTTT. The chain employs TRBV5-1 and TRBJ2-2, with 7 bases identical to TRBD1. From germline, CDR1 is SGHRS and CDR2 YFSETQ. This CDR3 has 13 amino acids. Full variable domain (remainder filled in from reference TRBV5-1 and TRBJ2-2): KAGVTQTPRYLIKTRGQQVTLSCSPISGHRSVSWYQQTPGQGLQFLFEYFSETQRNKGNFPGRFSGRQFSNSRSEMNVSTLELGDSALYLCVAQGSGTGELFFGEGSRLTVL.

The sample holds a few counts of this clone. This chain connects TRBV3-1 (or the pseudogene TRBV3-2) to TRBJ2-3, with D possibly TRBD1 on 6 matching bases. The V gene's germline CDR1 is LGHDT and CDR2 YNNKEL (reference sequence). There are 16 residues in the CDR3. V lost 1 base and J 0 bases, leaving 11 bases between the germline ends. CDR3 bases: TGTGCCAGCAGCCAAGTCAGGGGCCAGAGCACAGATACGCAGTATTTT. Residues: CASSQVRGQSTDTQYF.

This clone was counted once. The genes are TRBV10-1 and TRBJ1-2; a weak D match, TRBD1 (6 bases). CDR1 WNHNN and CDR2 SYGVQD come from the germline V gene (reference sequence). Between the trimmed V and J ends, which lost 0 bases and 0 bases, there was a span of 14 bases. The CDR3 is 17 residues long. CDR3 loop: CASSESTGISANYGYTF. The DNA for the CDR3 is TGCGCCAGCAGTGAGTCGACAGGAATCTCAGCTAACTATGGCTACACCTTC.

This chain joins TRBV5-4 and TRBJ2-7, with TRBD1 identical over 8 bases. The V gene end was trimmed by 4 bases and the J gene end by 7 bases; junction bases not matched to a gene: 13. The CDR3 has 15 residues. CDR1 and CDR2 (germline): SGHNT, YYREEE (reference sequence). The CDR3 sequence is CASSGKGQGAEEQYF. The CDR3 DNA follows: TGTGCCAGCAGCGGGAAAGGACAGGGTGCTGAGGAGCAGTACTTC. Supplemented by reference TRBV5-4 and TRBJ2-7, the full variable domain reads ETGVTQSPTHLIKTRGQQVTLRCSSQSGHNTVSWYQQALGQGPQFIFQYYREEENGRGNFPPRFSGLQFPNYSSELNVNALELDDSALYLCASSGKGQGAEEQYFGPGTRLTVT.

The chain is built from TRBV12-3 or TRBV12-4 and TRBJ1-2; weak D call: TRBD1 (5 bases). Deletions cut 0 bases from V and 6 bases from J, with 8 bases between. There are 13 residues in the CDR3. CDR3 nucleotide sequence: TGTGCCAGCAGTTTAGCTGGGGCCCATGGCTACACCTTC. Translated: CASSLAGAHGYTF.

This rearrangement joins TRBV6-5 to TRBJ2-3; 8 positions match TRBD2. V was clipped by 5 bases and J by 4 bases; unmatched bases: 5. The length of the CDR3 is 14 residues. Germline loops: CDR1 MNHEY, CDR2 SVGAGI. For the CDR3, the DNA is TGTGCCAGCAGTCCGCGGACTAGCCCAGATACGCAGTATTTT. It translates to CASSPRTSPDTQYF.

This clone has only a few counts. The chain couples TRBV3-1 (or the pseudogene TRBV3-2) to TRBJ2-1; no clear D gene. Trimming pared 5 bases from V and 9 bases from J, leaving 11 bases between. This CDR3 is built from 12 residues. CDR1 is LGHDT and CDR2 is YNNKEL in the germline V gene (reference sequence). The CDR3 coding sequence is TGTGCCAGCAGCGTTGCGGAGAGTGAGCAGTTCTTC. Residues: CASSVAESEQFF.

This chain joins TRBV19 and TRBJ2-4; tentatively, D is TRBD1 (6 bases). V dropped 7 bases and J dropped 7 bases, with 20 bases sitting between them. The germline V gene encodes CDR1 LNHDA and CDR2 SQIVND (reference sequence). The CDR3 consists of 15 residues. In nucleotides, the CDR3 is TGTGCCAGTACCCTGGGACGTGGGGGCCCCAACATTCAGTACTTC. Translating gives CASTLGRGGPNIQYF.

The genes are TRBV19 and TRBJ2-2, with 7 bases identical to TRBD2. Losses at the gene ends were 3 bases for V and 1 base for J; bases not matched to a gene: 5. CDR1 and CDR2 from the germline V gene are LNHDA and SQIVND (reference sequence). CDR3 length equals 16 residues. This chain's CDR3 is CASSMRLAVNTGELFF. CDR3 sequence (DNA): TGTGCCAGTAGTATGAGACTAGCAGTGAACACCGGGGAGCTGTTTTTT. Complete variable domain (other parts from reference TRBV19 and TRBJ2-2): DGGITQSPKYLFRKEGQNVTLSCEQNLNHDAMYWYRQDPGQGLRLIYYSQIVNDFQKGDIAEGYSVSREKKESFPLTVTSAQKNPTAFYLCASSMRLAVNTGELFFGEGSRLTVL.

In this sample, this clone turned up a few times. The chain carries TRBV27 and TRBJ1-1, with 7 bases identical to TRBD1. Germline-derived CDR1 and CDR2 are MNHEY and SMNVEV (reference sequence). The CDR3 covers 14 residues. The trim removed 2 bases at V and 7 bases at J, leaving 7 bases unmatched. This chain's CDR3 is CASSLAQGPFEAFF. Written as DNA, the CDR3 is TGTGCCAGCAGTTTAGCACAGGGGCCCTTTGAAGCTTTCTTT.

For the CDR3, the DNA is TGTGCCAGCAGCTTGGGCAGGGGGCATGCCGGGGAGCTGTTTTTT. Protein: CASSLGRGHAGELFF. This chain links TRBV5-4 with TRBJ2-2, with 8 bases lining up with TRBD1. Per the germline V gene, CDR1 is SGHNT and CDR2 is YYREEE (reference sequence). This CDR3 is built from 15 residues. The trim removed 0 bases at V and 6 bases at J, leaving 4 bases unmatched.

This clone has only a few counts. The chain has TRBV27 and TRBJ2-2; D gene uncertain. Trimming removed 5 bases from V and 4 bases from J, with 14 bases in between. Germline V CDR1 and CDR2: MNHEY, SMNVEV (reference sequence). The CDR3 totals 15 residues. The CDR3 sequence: CASSPSYHFTGELFF. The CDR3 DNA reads TGTGCCAGCAGTCCCTCCTATCACTTCACCGGGGAGCTGTTTTTT.

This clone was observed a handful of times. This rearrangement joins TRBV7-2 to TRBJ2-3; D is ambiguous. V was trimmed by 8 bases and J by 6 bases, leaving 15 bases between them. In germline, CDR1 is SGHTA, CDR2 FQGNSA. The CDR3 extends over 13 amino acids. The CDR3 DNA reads TGTGCCAGCTCTTATTTCAGTTCCGATACGCAGTATTTT. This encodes CASSYFSSDTQYF.

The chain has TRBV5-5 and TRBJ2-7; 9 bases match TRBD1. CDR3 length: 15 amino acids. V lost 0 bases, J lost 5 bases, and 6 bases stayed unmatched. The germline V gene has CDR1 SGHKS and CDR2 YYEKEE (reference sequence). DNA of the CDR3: TGTGCCAGCAGCTTGGCATCGGGACAGGGTCACGAGCAGTACTTC. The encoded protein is CASSLASGQGHEQYF. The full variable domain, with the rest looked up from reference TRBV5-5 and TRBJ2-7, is DAGVTQSPTHLIKTRGQQVTLRCSPISGHKSVSWYQQVLGQGPQFIFQYYEKEERGRGNFPDRFSARQFPNYSSELNVNALLLGDSALYLCASSLASGQGHEQYFGPGTRLTVT.

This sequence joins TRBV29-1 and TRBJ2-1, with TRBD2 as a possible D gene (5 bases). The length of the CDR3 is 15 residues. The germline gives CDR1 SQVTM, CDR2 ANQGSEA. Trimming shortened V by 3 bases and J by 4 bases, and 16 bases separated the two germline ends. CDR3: CSVETNPPIYNEQFF. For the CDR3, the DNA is TGCAGCGTTGAGACTAACCCACCAATTTACAATGAGCAGTTCTTC.

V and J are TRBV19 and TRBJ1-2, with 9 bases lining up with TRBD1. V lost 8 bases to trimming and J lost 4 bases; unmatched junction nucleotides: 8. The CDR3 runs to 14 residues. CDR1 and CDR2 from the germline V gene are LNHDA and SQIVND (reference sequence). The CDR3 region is CASSGTGRGYGYTF. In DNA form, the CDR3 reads TGTGCCAGTTCAGGGACAGGGCGCGGCTATGGCTACACCTTC.

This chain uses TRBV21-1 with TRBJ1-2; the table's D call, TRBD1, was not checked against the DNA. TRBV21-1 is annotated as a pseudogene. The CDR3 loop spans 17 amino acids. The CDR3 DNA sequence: TGTGCCAGCAGCACTAACACTGACAGGGGCAAAGACTATGGCTACACCTTC. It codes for CASSTNTDRGKDYGYTF.